What follows are 9 T cell receptor beta chains derived from one specimen sequenced in a study of beta chain features in type 1 diabetes. Findings of the study overall: A moderate, significant TCRB CDR3 shortening appeared in type 1 diabetes across four CD4+ subsets.

These receptors lack a known antigen. All of the isolated RNA was reverse transcribed, so expressed TCRB transcripts were sequenced. Sequencing was performed with immunoSEQ multiplex PCR; in TCRdb, only in-frame clones are kept and a portion is missing. The data contain 330,000 or so clones, 10% to 15% of them singletons. Sample: naive CD4+ T cells from blood. The receptors come from a woman younger than 30 with type 1 diabetes.

V usage is TRBV28 and J usage is TRBJ2-1, with 9 bases matching TRBD1. Germline V gives CDR1 MDHEN, CDR2 SYDVKM. With 5 bases clipped from V and 7 bases from J, the junction kept 6 bases outside the gene matches. This CDR3 has 14 amino acids. The CDR3 loop is CASSTPGQGNEQFF. For the CDR3, the DNA is TGTGCCAGCAGTACCCCGGGACAGGGTAATGAGCAGTTCTTC.

The rearrangement uses TRBV4-3 and TRBJ2-7; 14 nucleotides match TRBD2. Germline CDR1 LGHNA, CDR2 YSLEER. The CDR3 runs 16 residues. V gave up 1 base and J gave up 3 bases; unmatched junction bases: 2. This CDR3 is CASSQGLAGGHYEQYF. For the CDR3, the DNA is TGCGCCAGCAGCCAAGGACTAGCGGGGGGGCACTACGAGCAGTACTTC.

This clone has more than one count but fewer than ten. This chain uses TRBV6-1 with TRBJ1-2; perhaps TRBD1 as D (5 bases). This CDR3 has 13 amino acids. Germline CDR1 reads MNHNS; CDR2 reads SASEGT. V lost 2 bases to trimming and J lost 4 bases, with 8 bases between them. The CDR3 DNA reads as TGTGCCAGCAGTGAACTTACAGGCTATGGCTACACCTTC. Its protein product is CASSELTGYGYTF.

The chain carries TRBV5-4 and TRBJ2-5, with 8 nucleotides matching TRBD1. Germline V CDR1 and CDR2: SGHNT, YYREEE (reference sequence). The CDR3 covers 16 residues. Germline trimming cut 3 bases from V and 2 bases from J; bases unmatched to any gene: 9. CDR3 nucleotides: TGTGCCAGCAGCTCCGACCATGACAGGGGTCAAGAGACCCAGTACTTC. This gives the protein CASSSDHDRGQETQYF.

This clone was observed a handful of times. The chain links TRBV25-1 to TRBJ1-5; no definite D call. There are 14 residues in the CDR3. Trimming took 2 bases from V and 6 from J, leaving 11 bases between them. CDR1 and CDR2 from the germline V gene are MGHDK and SYGVNS. DNA for the CDR3: TGTGCCAGCAGTGAAACCGGGGTGCGTCAGCCCCAGCATTTT. Its protein product is CASSETGVRQPQHF.

The J gene is TRBJ1-1, the V gene TRBV9; a weak D match, TRBD1 (5 bases). Per the germline V gene, CDR1 is SGDLS and CDR2 is YYNGEE. Trimming took off 3 bases at V and 6 bases at J, with 12 bases between the two ends. The CDR3 is 13 residues long. CDR3 nucleotide sequence: TGTGCCAGCAGCGGCTACTGGGGCTCTGAAGCTTTCTTT. Encoded protein: CASSGYWGSEAFF.

This clone came up a few times. This rearrangement joins TRBV5-4 to TRBJ1-2, with 8 nucleotides matching TRBD1. The CDR3 is made up of 16 amino acids. The V segment lost 4 bases and the J segment 3 bases; nucleotides outside the gene matches: 11. Germline lookup yields CDR1 SGHNT and CDR2 YYREEE (reference sequence). In DNA, the CDR3 is TGTGCCAGCAGCCATGGACAGGGTGGTACCCACTATGGCTACACCTTC. Translation: CASSHGQGGTHYGYTF.

The chain couples TRBV4-2 to TRBJ2-2, with 9 nucleotides matching TRBD2. From germline, CDR1 is LGHNA and CDR2 YNFKEQ. The trim removed 2 bases at V and 7 bases at J, leaving 5 bases unmatched. This CDR3 is built from 15 residues. The CDR3 spells CASSQLAGEVGELFF. The CDR3 region has the DNA TGTGCCAGCAGCCAATTAGCGGGAGAAGTCGGGGAGCTGTTTTTT.

This clone has a single count. This chain uses TRBV7-2 with TRBJ2-7, with 8 bases aligning to TRBD2. The CDR3 sequence is 14 residues long. Germline V CDR1 and CDR2: SGHTA, FQGNSA. V shed 6 bases and J 7 bases; nucleotides not matched to a gene: 11. This chain's CDR3 is CASRMGTGGIEQYF. CDR3 nucleotide sequence: TGTGCCAGCAGAATGGGTACGGGGGGGATTGAGCAGTACTTC.